These 17 T cell receptor beta chains originate from one sample sequenced in a study of shared clonotypes between healthy human individuals. TCRdb's copy holds only in-frame clones and misses some; the assay was immunoSEQ multiplex PCR. This table holds roughly 2 million clones, 95% found once. The sample taken for sequencing was naive CD4+ T cells sorted from blood. Documented subset: CD45RA+ positively selected. These receptors originate from a man aged 18-30 years in good health.

Turning to this clone: Other DNA sequences within the sample encode an identical CDR3. The chain recombines TRBV7-2 with TRBJ2-3; D ambiguous. V was shortened by 0 bases and J by 1 base, with 11 bases between the two germline ends. CDR3 length equals 16 residues. The germline CDR1 and CDR2 sequences are SGHTA and FQGNSA. In DNA form, the CDR3 reads TGTGCCAGCAGCTTAGCGAGTGGGGTAGGCACAGATACGCAGTATTTT. Amino acids: CASSLASGVGTDTQYF.

CDR3 amino acids: CASHGAGTSGAETQYF. The CDR3 DNA is TGTGCCAGCCACGGCGCCGGGACTAGCGGGGCGGAGACCCAGTACTTC. The chain recombines TRBV18 with TRBJ2-5, with 13 bases that match TRBD2. V was pared by 8 bases and J by 5 bases, with 11 bases of the junction left unmatched. Germline V gene data show CDR1 as KGHSH and CDR2 as LQKENI. The CDR3 extends over 16 amino acids.

This chain connects TRBV7-3 to TRBJ2-3; D might be TRBD1 or TRBD2, each matching 6 bases. Trimming pared 5 bases from V and 2 bases from J, leaving 14 bases between. The CDR3 sequence is 15 residues long. CDR1 and CDR2 from the germline V gene are SGHTA and FQGTGA. The CDR3 loop reads CASSTSGANTDTQYF. CDR3 DNA: TGTGCCAGCAGCACCTCGGGGGCGAACACAGATACGCAGTATTTT.

The chain recombines TRBV7-2 with TRBJ2-1; D uncertain. The V end was cut by 1 base, the J end by 10 bases, with 14 bases between. The CDR3 sequence is 14 residues long. Germline-derived CDR1 and CDR2 are SGHTA and FQGNSA. DNA of the CDR3: TGTGCCAGCAGCTTAGGCGGCGGAATACAGGAGCAGTTCTTC. Its translation: CASSLGGGIQEQFF.

The CDR3 region is CAWSVARANEQYF. CDR3 sequence (DNA): TGTGCCTGGAGTGTGGCCAGGGCCAACGAGCAGTACTTC. The chain is built from TRBV30 and TRBJ2-7; possibly TRBD1 for D (5 bases). There are 13 residues in the CDR3. CDR1 is GTSNPN and CDR2 is SVGIG in the germline V gene (reference sequence). Trimming stripped 0 bases from V and 5 bases from J, with 11 bases between.

This chain joins TRBV30 and TRBJ2-7; 7 nucleotides match TRBD1. The germline V gene encodes CDR1 GTSNPN and CDR2 SVGIG (reference sequence). V was clipped by 3 bases and J by 10 bases; unmatched bases: 6. CDR3 length: 11 residues. In DNA form, the CDR3 reads TGTGCCTGGAGGGGACAGACTCATCAGTACTTC. Protein: CAWRGQTHQYF.

This chain connects TRBV28 to TRBJ1-6; TRBD1 matches 7 bases. Germline trimming cut 6 bases from V and 7 bases from J; bases unmatched to any gene: 6. The CDR3 loop spans 14 amino acids. Germline V gene sequence: CDR1 MDHEN, CDR2 SYDVKM. The CDR3 bases are TGTGCCAGCAGCCTACCGGGACAGAATTCACCCCTCCACTTT. Its translation is CASSLPGQNSPLHF.

For this clone: Different DNA sequences within this sample yield the same CDR3. In DNA, the CDR3 is TGCGCCAGCAGCTTAGCAGGGGGCGGTCAGCCCCAGCATTTT. Translated, it gives CASSLAGGGQPQHF. The chain couples TRBV5-1 to TRBJ1-5, with TRBD1 matching 8 bases. The CDR3 contains 14 residues. Germline V gene lookup returns CDR1 SGHRS and CDR2 YFSETQ. The J segment lost 6 bases and the V segment lost 2 bases, leaving 4 bases of the junction unmatched.

This clone has more than one count but fewer than ten. The rearrangement links TRBV7-2 to TRBJ2-2; D unclear. This CDR3 contains 16 residues. Germline values: CDR1 SGHTA, CDR2 FQGNSA. The V end was cut by 1 base, the J end by 5 bases, with 14 bases between. CDR3 coding DNA: TGTGCCAGCAGCTTAGTGGATTCAAGGTTAACCGGGGAGCTGTTTTTT. Residues: CASSLVDSRLTGELFF.

The chain employs TRBV28 and TRBJ1-2; D remains ambiguous. The CDR3 totals 11 residues. Germline lookup yields CDR1 MDHEN and CDR2 SYDVKM. Trimming took 6 bases from V and 8 from J, leaving 10 bases between them. The CDR3 DNA reads TGTGCCAGCAGGTCACACTCGGGCTACACCTTC. Translating it yields CASRSHSGYTF.

The rearrangement links TRBV19 to TRBJ2-3; D perhaps matches TRBD2 (5 bases). The CDR3 length is 13 residues. Trimming cost V 1 base and J 5 bases, with 7 bases left between them. The germline V gene has CDR1 LNHDA and CDR2 SQIVND (reference sequence). In DNA form, the CDR3 reads TGTGCCAGTAGTATAGCGGGGTTAGATACGCAGTATTTT. Its protein is CASSIAGLDTQYF. Full variable domain (outside the CDR3, taken from reference TRBV19 and TRBJ2-3): DGGITQSPKYLFRKEGQNVTLSCEQNLNHDAMYWYRQDPGQGLRLIYYSQIVNDFQKGDIAEGYSVSREKKESFPLTVTSAQKNPTAFYLCASSIAGLDTQYFGPGTRLTVL.

This chain links TRBV18 with TRBJ1-2; D call uncertain. The germline gives CDR1 KGHSH, CDR2 LQKENI. Trimming removed 3 bases at V and 3 bases at J, with 20 bases between. This CDR3 region has 17 residues. DNA of the CDR3: TGTGCCAGCTCACCGGTGGCAGGTCGATCAATTTACTATGGCTACACCTTC. It yields the protein CASSPVAGRSIYYGYTF.

The chain is built from TRBV7-2 and TRBJ2-2; TRBD2 aligns across 10 bases. V trimming: 6 bases; J trimming: 4 bases; junction bases outside the gene matches: 5. Germline values: CDR1 SGHTA, CDR2 FQGNSA. CDR3 length: 15 residues. The DNA of the CDR3 is TGTGCCAGCAGTTCAGCGGGAGGGCCCACCGGGGAGCTGTTTTTT. Translation: CASSSAGGPTGELFF.

The chain links TRBV12-2 to TRBJ1-6; the table's D call, TRBD1, has no DNA check behind it. TRBV12-2 is a pseudogene segment. The CDR3 loop spans 17 amino acids. The CDR3 reads CASRPTHRDKGNSPLHF. CDR3 DNA: TGTGCAAGTCGCCCCACTCATCGGGACAAGGGAAATTCACCCCTCCACTTT.

The chain links TRBV6-5 to TRBJ2-7, with 7 bases aligning to TRBD2. This CDR3 has 13 amino acids. From germline, CDR1 is MNHEY and CDR2 SVGAGI. V gave up 5 bases and J gave up 4 bases; unmatched junction bases: 5. The CDR3 spells CASSPAGEYEQYF. CDR3 nucleotides: TGTGCCAGCAGTCCGGCGGGAGAATACGAGCAGTACTTC.

Only one count was recorded for this clone. The chain links TRBV6-5 to TRBJ2-5; no clear D gene. Germline lookup yields CDR1 MNHEY and CDR2 SVGAGI. Trimming took 2 bases from V and 2 from J, leaving 9 bases between them. The CDR3 runs 14 residues. The CDR3 DNA follows: TGTGCCAGCAGTTACATGGTGGGGCAAGAGACCCAGTACTTC. It encodes CASSYMVGQETQYF.

V usage is TRBV28 and J usage is TRBJ1-2, with 8 bases that match TRBD1. Per the germline V gene, CDR1 is MDHEN and CDR2 is SYDVKM. With V trimmed by 5 bases and J by 8 bases, 10 bases remained unmatched. The CDR3 runs 14 residues. The CDR3 DNA reads TGTGCCAGCAGTAGGACAGGGATCGCGGGGGGCTACACCTTC. Residues: CASSRTGIAGGYTF.